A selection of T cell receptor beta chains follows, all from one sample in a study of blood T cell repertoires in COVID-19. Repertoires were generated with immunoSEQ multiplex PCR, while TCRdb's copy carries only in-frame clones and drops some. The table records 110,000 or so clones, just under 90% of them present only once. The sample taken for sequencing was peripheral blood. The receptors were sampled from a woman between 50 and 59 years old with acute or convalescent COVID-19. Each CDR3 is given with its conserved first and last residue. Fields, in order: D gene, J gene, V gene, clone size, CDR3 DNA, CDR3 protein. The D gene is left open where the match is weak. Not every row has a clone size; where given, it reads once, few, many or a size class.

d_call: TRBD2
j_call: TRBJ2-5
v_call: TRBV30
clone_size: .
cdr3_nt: TGTGCCTGGAGGCGGACCCTAGCGGCGACCCAAGAGACCCAGTACTTC
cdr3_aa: CAWRRTLAATQETQYF

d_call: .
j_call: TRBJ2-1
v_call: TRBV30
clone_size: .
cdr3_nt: TGTGCCTGCCAAAAAGGGGTCCTCTCCTACAATGAGCAGTTCTTC
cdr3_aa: CACQKGVLSYNEQFF

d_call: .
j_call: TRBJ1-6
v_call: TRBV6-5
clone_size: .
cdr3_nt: TGTGCCAGCAGTTACGGGACTGCAGATTCACCCCTCCACTTT
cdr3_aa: CASSYGTADSPLHF

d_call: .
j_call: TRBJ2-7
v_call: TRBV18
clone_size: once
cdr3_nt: TGTGCCAGCTCACCAGCTCCAGGGAACGAGCAGTACTTC
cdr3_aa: CASSPAPGNEQYF

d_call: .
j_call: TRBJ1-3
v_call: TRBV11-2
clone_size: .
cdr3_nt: TGTGCCAGCAGCTTAGATTACGGGTCTGGAAACACCATATATTTT
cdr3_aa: CASSLDYGSGNTIYF

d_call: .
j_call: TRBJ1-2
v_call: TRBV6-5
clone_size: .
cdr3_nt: TGTGCCAGCCATAGGCGGGCAGACTATGGCTACACCTTC
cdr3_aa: CASHRRADYGYTF

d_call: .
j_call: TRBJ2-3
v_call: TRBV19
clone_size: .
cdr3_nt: TGTGCCAGTAGTTCTCAACGGGTCGATACGCAGTATTTT
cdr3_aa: CASSSQRVDTQYF

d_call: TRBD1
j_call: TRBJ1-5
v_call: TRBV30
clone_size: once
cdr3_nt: TGTGCCTGGAGTTCCCAGGCAGGGGGCAGTCAGCCCCAGCATTTT
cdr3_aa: CAWSSQAGGSQPQHF

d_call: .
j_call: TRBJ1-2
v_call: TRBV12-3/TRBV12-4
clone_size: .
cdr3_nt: TGTGCCAGCAGCCCGACAGTGGGTGACGGCTACACCTTC
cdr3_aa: CASSPTVGDGYTF

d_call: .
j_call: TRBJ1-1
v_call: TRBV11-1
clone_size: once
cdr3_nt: TGTGCCAGCACCCCTATTATGAACACTGAAGCTTTCTTT
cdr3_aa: CASTPIMNTEAFF

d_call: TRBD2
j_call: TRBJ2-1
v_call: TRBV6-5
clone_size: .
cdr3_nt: TGTGCCATCCTCGGGACTAGCGAGAGGAATGAGCAGTTCTTC
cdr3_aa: CAILGTSERNEQFF

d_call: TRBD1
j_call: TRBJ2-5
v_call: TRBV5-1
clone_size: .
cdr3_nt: TGCGCCAGCAGCCGAGGGGGCAGTGAGACCCAGTACTTC
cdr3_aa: CASSRGGSETQYF

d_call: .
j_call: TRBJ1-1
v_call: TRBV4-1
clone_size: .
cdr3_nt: TGCGCCAGCAGCCAAGAAGATAGGGACTTAGCTTTCTTT
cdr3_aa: CASSQEDRDLAFF

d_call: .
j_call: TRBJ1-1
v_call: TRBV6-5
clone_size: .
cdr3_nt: TGTGCCAGCTCTGAATACATGAACACTGAAGCTTTCTTT
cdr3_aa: CASSEYMNTEAFF

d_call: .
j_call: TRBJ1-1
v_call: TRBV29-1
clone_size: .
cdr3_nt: TGCAGCGTTGGTTGGGGGCGTGAAGCTTTCTTT
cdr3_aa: CSVGWGREAFF

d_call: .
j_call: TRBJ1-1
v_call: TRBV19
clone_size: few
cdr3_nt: TGTGCCAGTAGTATAGGGGGCCGGGCAAACACTGAAGCTTTCTTT
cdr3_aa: CASSIGGRANTEAFF